This entry lists 30 T cell receptor beta chains sequenced from one sample in a study of blood T cell repertoires in COVID-19. TCRdb's copy holds only in-frame clones and misses some; the assay was immunoSEQ multiplex PCR. The table records 150,000 to 200,000 clones, 84% of them present only once. The sample consisted of PBMCs or T cells enriched from blood (not recorded which). Receptor source: a man aged 50 or older who had recovered from COVID-19.

The rearrangement links TRBV7-2 to TRBJ1-1; no clear D gene. Trimming left V 3 bases short and J 1 base short, with 6 bases between. The CDR3 consists of 13 residues. CDR1 and CDR2 from the germline V gene are SGHTA and FQGNSA. Here the CDR3 DNA reads TGTGCCAGCAGCTTTCACGGGAACACTGAAGCTTTCTTT. Amino acids: CASSFHGNTEAFF.

The chain combines TRBV5-1 with TRBJ2-5; the match to TRBD1 covers 10 bases. This CDR3 comprises 15 residues. Unmatched junction bases numbered 10, after V lost 4 bases and J lost 7 bases. Germline lookup yields CDR1 SGHRS and CDR2 YFSETQ. The CDR3, as DNA: TGCGCCAGCAGCGCCCAGACAGGGGGCTATGGGACCCAGTACTTC. Translation gives CASSAQTGGYGTQYF.

The chain is built from TRBV7-3 and TRBJ1-1; no definite D call. CDR3 size: 14 residues. Trimming took 5 bases from V and 2 from J, leaving 12 bases between them. Germline-derived CDR1 and CDR2 are SGHTA and FQGTGA. Here the CDR3 reads CASSPRGGNTEAFF. CDR3 nucleotide sequence: TGTGCCAGCAGCCCTCGCGGAGGCAACACTGAAGCTTTCTTT.

The chain is built from TRBV6-5 and TRBJ1-5, with D possibly TRBD1 on 5 matching bases. Trimming took off 10 bases at V and 7 bases at J, with 17 bases between the two ends. Looked up from germline, CDR1 is MNHEY and CDR2 is SVGAGI. The CDR3 is made up of 13 amino acids. CDR3 protein: CATKGAEKQPQHF. CDR3 bases: TGTGCCACCAAAGGGGCGGAGAAACAGCCCCAGCATTTT.

This clone was counted once. The V call is TRBV7-6, the J call TRBJ2-2; the D gene is possibly TRBD2 (6 bases). V lost 5 bases and J lost 8, with 15 bases in between. The germline CDR1 and CDR2 sequences are SGHVS and FNYEAQ. The CDR3 consists of 14 residues. As DNA, the CDR3 is TGTGCCAGCAGCGTACGTTCGGGGGAGGGGGAGCTGTTTTTT. This translates into CASSVRSGEGELFF.

This clone was detected only once. The rearrangement links TRBV7-9 to TRBJ2-2; TRBD1 agrees at 7 bases. The CDR3 has 16 amino acids. Germline V gene sequence: CDR1 SEHNR, CDR2 FQNEAQ (reference sequence). Losses at the gene ends were 4 bases for V and 1 base for J; bases not matched to a gene: 6. CDR3 sequence reads: CASSSIRQGNTGELFF. CDR3 sequence (DNA): TGTGCCAGCAGCTCAATCAGACAGGGGAACACCGGGGAGCTGTTTTTT.

The CDR3 DNA reads as TGTGCCAGCAGCCAAGATCAGGCAGTTAGCAATCAGCCCCAGCATTTT. Translated: CASSQDQAVSNQPQHF. This chain uses TRBV4-2 with TRBJ1-5; the D is unclear. The CDR3 sequence is 16 residues long. V shed 0 bases and J shed 0 bases, with 9 bases lying between them. Germline V gene lookup returns CDR1 LGHNA and CDR2 YNFKEQ.

The V gene is TRBV6-5, the J gene TRBJ2-7, with no clear D. The CDR3 is made up of 13 amino acids. V was cut by 10 bases and J by 0 bases, with 13 bases left in between. Germline CDR1 MNHEY, CDR2 SVGAGI. As DNA, the CDR3 is TGTGCCACCGAAGACTTGAGCTCCTACGAGCAGTACTTC. Its translation: CATEDLSSYEQYF.

This rearrangement joins TRBV9 to TRBJ2-5; maybe TRBD2 (6 bases). V gave up 0 bases and J gave up 1 base, with 13 bases separating them. CDR3 length: 16 residues. Looked up from germline, CDR1 is SGDLS and CDR2 is YYNGEE. The CDR3 region has the DNA TGTGCCAGCAGCGTAGAGTCAGGGACTTTCCAAGAGACCCAGTACTTC. It translates to CASSVESGTFQETQYF.

The V and J genes are TRBV3-1 (or the pseudogene TRBV3-2) and TRBJ2-7; TRBD2 aligns across 10 bases. Germline values: CDR1 LGHDT, CDR2 YNNKEL (reference sequence). J gave up 2 bases and V 2 bases, and 6 bases lay outside the gene matches. The CDR3 is made up of 16 amino acids. CDR3 sequence reads: CASSQLAGAPTYEQYF. The CDR3 nucleotides read TGTGCCAGCAGCCAACTAGCGGGGGCTCCGACCTACGAGCAGTACTTC.

This chain connects TRBV19 to TRBJ1-1; maybe TRBD1 (5 bases). Trimming pared 5 bases from V and 5 bases from J, leaving 12 bases between. CDR1 is LNHDA, CDR2 SQIVND, per germline (reference sequence). The CDR3 has 13 amino acids. DNA for the CDR3: TGTGCCAGTAGTTTGGGACGGGGGACTGAAGCTTTCTTT. Its translation: CASSLGRGTEAFF.

About this clone: The sample holds other DNA sequences that translate to the same CDR3. CDR3 coding DNA: TGTGCCACCAGTGACCCTTCCACAGATACGCAGTATTTT. Protein sequence: CATSDPSTDTQYF. The chain has TRBV24-1 and TRBJ2-3; D unresolved. CDR1 and CDR2 from the germline V gene are KGHDR and SFDVKD. The CDR3 totals 13 residues. V was cut by 4 bases and J by 2 bases, with 6 bases left in between.

The chain combines TRBV5-1 with TRBJ2-7; 8 positions agree with TRBD1. This CDR3 comprises 15 residues. V lost 3 bases, J lost 2 bases, and 7 bases stayed unmatched. The germline gives CDR1 SGHRS, CDR2 YFSETQ. Here the CDR3 DNA reads TGCGCCAGCAGCTCATCCGGGACAGGTCCCTACGAGCAGTACTTC. Protein sequence: CASSSSGTGPYEQYF.

The chain links TRBV6-5 to TRBJ2-2; 7 bases are shared with TRBD1. The junction had 7 bases not matched to a gene; V was cut back by 5 bases and J by 4 bases. The germline V gene encodes CDR1 MNHEY and CDR2 SVGAGI. The CDR3 sequence is 15 residues long. The CDR3 here is CASSKTGSGTGELFF. The CDR3 bases are TGTGCCAGCAGTAAGACAGGGTCGGGCACCGGGGAGCTGTTTTTT.

The gene calls are TRBV4-1 and TRBJ2-3, with D possibly TRBD2 on 5 matching bases. The V gene lost 4 bases and the J gene lost 4 bases, with 21 bases spanning the gap. Germline CDR1 reads MGHRA; CDR2 reads YSYEKL. There are 17 residues in the CDR3. The CDR3, as DNA: TGCGCCAGCAGCCCGGGCCCTGCCACGGGATTGGCAGATACGCAGTATTTT. It yields the protein CASSPGPATGLADTQYF.

The chain has TRBV9 and TRBJ1-1, with 11 nucleotides matching TRBD1. The CDR3 covers 16 residues. The J segment lost 3 bases and the V segment lost 4 bases, leaving 8 bases of the junction unmatched. CDR1 is SGDLS, CDR2 YYNGEE, per germline. Written as DNA, the CDR3 is TGTGCCAGCAGCCGAGTGGGACAGGGGGAAGACACTGAAGCTTTCTTT. As protein: CASSRVGQGEDTEAFF.

This rearrangement joins TRBV7-9 to TRBJ2-1; 11 bases map to TRBD2. This CDR3 is built from 15 residues. Germline CDR1 reads SEHNR; CDR2 reads FQNEAQ (reference sequence). J gave up 3 bases and V 7 bases, and 5 bases lay outside the gene matches. The DNA of the CDR3 is TGTGCCAGCATTCCGGGGACTAGCGGCTACAATGAGCAGTTCTTC. Translation gives CASIPGTSGYNEQFF.

The chain combines TRBV5-1 with TRBJ2-1, with D possibly matching TRBD1 (5 bases). Germline V gene sequence: CDR1 SGHRS, CDR2 YFSETQ. V was clipped by 4 bases and J by 2 bases, with 10 bases between them. The CDR3 runs 14 residues. The chain's CDR3 is CASSEGVPYNEQFF. The CDR3 bases are TGCGCCAGCAGCGAAGGGGTTCCCTACAATGAGCAGTTCTTC.

The chain is built from TRBV20-1 and TRBJ1-2; D gene unclear. Germline V gives CDR1 DFQATT, CDR2 SNEGSKA (reference sequence). The CDR3 runs 11 residues. V was clipped by 0 bases and J by 7 bases, with 6 bases between them. The chain's CDR3 is CSARDLFGYTF. Written as DNA, the CDR3 is TGCAGTGCTAGAGATCTCTTTGGCTACACCTTC.

This clone was picked up one time. The gene calls are TRBV9 and TRBJ2-3; 14 bases fit TRBD2. The CDR3 loop spans 16 amino acids. The germline CDR1 and CDR2 sequences are SGDLS and YYNGEE. Losses at the gene ends were 0 bases for V and 6 bases for J; bases not matched to a gene: 3. The DNA of the CDR3 is TGTGCCAGCAGCGTAGGGACTAGCGGGGGGTCGGATACGCAGTATTTT. Protein: CASSVGTSGGSDTQYF.

The chain's CDR3 is CASSVATGGGYTF. The CDR3 coding sequence is TGTGCCAGCAGCGTGGCAACAGGGGGTGGCTACACCTTC. This sequence joins TRBV9 and TRBJ1-2, with 8 bases matching TRBD1. The CDR3 has 13 residues. Germline V lookup: CDR1 SGDLS, CDR2 YYNGEE. With V trimmed by 2 bases and J by 7 bases, 4 bases remained unmatched.

The chain joins TRBV10-1 to TRBJ2-1; 8 positions agree with TRBD2. The CDR3 runs 12 residues. With V trimmed by 5 bases and J by 7 bases, 1 base remained unmatched. CDR1 is WNHNN, CDR2 SYGVQD, per germline (reference sequence). CDR3 loop: CASSRGGNEQFF. CDR3 DNA sequence: TGCGCCAGCAGTCGCGGGGGGAATGAGCAGTTCTTC.

This chain joins TRBV28 and TRBJ1-2, with 9 bases lining up with TRBD1. The J segment lost 5 bases and the V segment lost 6 bases, leaving 7 bases of the junction unmatched. CDR1 is MDHEN and CDR2 is SYDVKM in the germline V gene. CDR3 length equals 14 residues. The CDR3 sequence: CASRSTGTGYGYTF. The CDR3 DNA follows: TGTGCCAGCAGGTCCACCGGGACAGGGTATGGCTACACCTTC.

The J gene is TRBJ1-2, the V gene TRBV27; no firm D call. V lost 3 bases and J 3 bases, leaving 8 bases between the germline ends. The germline gives CDR1 MNHEY, CDR2 SMNVEV (reference sequence). There are 13 residues in the CDR3. In nucleotides, the CDR3 is TGTGCCAGCAGTTTGGGAGGTGACTATGGCTACACCTTC. Its translation: CASSLGGDYGYTF.

The rearrangement uses TRBV28 and TRBJ1-2, with TRBD1 matching over 9 bases. There are 16 residues in the CDR3. Trimming at V came to 6 bases and at J to 6 bases, leaving 14 bases not matched to a gene. Germline V gene lookup returns CDR1 MDHEN and CDR2 SYDVKM. The CDR3 DNA is TGTGCCAGCAGCACCTCGGGACAGGGAGAATGGAATGGCTACACCTTC. Translated, it gives CASSTSGQGEWNGYTF.

The rearrangement joins TRBV5-1 to TRBJ2-3, with TRBD2 as a possible D gene (7 bases). Germline loops: CDR1 SGHRS, CDR2 YFSETQ. CDR3 length: 16 amino acids. Trimming stripped 5 bases from V and 0 bases from J, with 16 bases between. Here the CDR3 reads CASSGGAVFSTDTQYF. For the CDR3, the DNA is TGCGCCAGCAGTGGGGGGGCGGTCTTTAGCACAGATACGCAGTATTTT.

The V and J genes are TRBV7-8 and TRBJ1-1, with TRBD1 matching 7 bases. CDR1 and CDR2 from the germline V gene are SGHVS and FQNEAQ. The CDR3 is 18 residues long. The V segment lost 2 bases and the J segment 0 bases; nucleotides outside the gene matches: 12. CDR3 DNA sequence: TGTGCCAGCAGCTTAAGGGGGCGCGCGTTTCCTATGAACACTGAAGCTTTCTTT. This translates into CASSLRGRAFPMNTEAFF.

This chain's CDR3 is CASGTGLSTNEKLFF. DNA of the CDR3: TGTGCCAGTGGGACAGGGCTTTCAACTAATGAAAAACTGTTTTTT. The gene calls are TRBV19 and TRBJ1-4; 9 bases align to TRBD1. V shed 8 bases, J shed 0 bases, and the junction held 4 bases outside the gene matches. The CDR3 is 15 amino acids. Germline CDR1 reads LNHDA; CDR2 reads SQIVND (reference sequence). Full variable domain (rest looked up from reference TRBV19 and TRBJ1-4): DGGITQSPKYLFRKEGQNVTLSCEQNLNHDAMYWYRQDPGQGLRLIYYSQIVNDFQKGDIAEGYSVSREKKESFPLTVTSAQKNPTAFYLCASGTGLSTNEKLFFGSGTQLSVL.

V gene TRBV3-1 (or the pseudogene TRBV3-2) combines with J gene TRBJ2-5, with TRBD2 matching over 13 bases. The CDR3 is made up of 15 amino acids. V dropped 3 bases and J dropped 5; count of bases not matched to a gene: 3. CDR1 and CDR2 (germline): LGHDT, YNNKEL (reference sequence). CDR3 in amino acids: CASSHGTSGVETQYF. The CDR3 coding sequence is TGTGCCAGCAGCCACGGGACTAGCGGGGTTGAGACCCAGTACTTC.

The genes are TRBV4-1 and TRBJ1-4; tentative D call: TRBD1 (6 bases). The V gene's germline CDR1 is MGHRA and CDR2 YSYEKL. There are 15 residues in the CDR3. The V gene lost 4 bases and the J gene lost 3 bases, with 12 bases spanning the gap. CDR3 loop: CASSPYRDANEKLFF. Written as DNA, the CDR3 is TGCGCCAGCAGCCCATACAGGGATGCTAATGAAAAACTGTTTTTT.